This T cell receptor (beta chain) stems from a study of identifying expanded T cells in peripheral blood (dated by TCRdb to the late 2010s). As for the study more broadly: Technical replicates were generated by sequencing separate aliquots of the same genomic DNA pool, with four replicates compared pairwise.

Trimming removed 8 bases from V and 1 base from J, leaving 17 bases between the germline ends. Based on the germline V gene, the CDR1 and CDR2 sequences are KGHSH and LQKENI. Spanning cysteine to phenylalanine, the CDR3 consists of 15 amino acids. Here the CDR3 DNA is all that survives: 45 bases in frame from base 1. The immunoSEQ Assay, which relies on bias-controlled multiplex PCR amplification of genomic DNA, was used to profile TCRbeta CDR3 regions. Concerning the study's data processing: The absolute abundance of each unique TCRbeta CDR3 region was quantified after sequences were collapsed and filtered. Differential abundance was assessed using a binomial (Fisher-equivalent) model and a beta-binomial model in which time-dependent variance fitted from healthy donors was added. Clones with fewer than 5 combined templates were removed, and differential abundance was called for clones with a Benjamini-Hochberg FDR below 0.01. Using the form v = (b*log(k)+a)^2, the beta-binomial variance was modeled as a function of the total template count across the two samples. In its TCRdb copy, this immuneACCESS table keeps in-frame sequences only and misses some clones. Where compared with another copy, unresolved V genes explain less than half of these, and the others have no known cause. V, J and clone size derive from that table, while D and trimming were established from the DNA sequence. This sample has 100,000 or so clones in its table, and 85% to 90% of those were observed once. Of the sample, 16% falls within the top ten clones.

No immune events, such as infections, were documented for the healthy donors during the collection period. Time-dependent variance in a beta-binomial model of T-cell clone differential abundance was calibrated using healthy-donor blood repertoires as a training cohort. There were roughly 10 healthy donors in the training cohort, of whom 3 were female and 7 were male. An age range of roughly 29 to 65 years, with an average of 43 years, was recorded for the donors. Whole blood was collected from each healthy donor at three time points spaced 2 to 3 weeks apart and obtained from a commercial supplier. For immunosequencing, genomic DNA was extracted from unsorted whole blood. As concerns this clone: Its antigen remains unidentified. No clone much larger than this one lies a single base away; base qualities are absent.

Results the study describes overall, beyond this receptor: In all healthy donors, the variance in clone template counts between samples taken approximately 15 days apart rose significantly as total template count increased. The beta-binomial model significantly reduced the number of clones called differentially abundant and the false-positive rate across all healthy-donor time intervals. About 1.1 differentially abundant clones were flagged by the binomial model between technical replicates, whereas about 15 and 19 were flagged over approximately two weeks and four weeks, respectively. The authors expected that biological variance in healthy repertoires might rise further over much longer intervals, such as months to years.

This clonotype was obtained from a person aged 18 to 70 in good health. Sequencing input: blood. The chain links TRBV18 with TRBJ2-5; the D gene is perhaps TRBD2, from 5 matching bases. CDR3 sequence: CASTSSFRGQETQYF. The nucleotide sequence is given as TGTGCCAGCACCTCCTCCTTTCGGGGCCAAGAGACCCAGTACTTC.